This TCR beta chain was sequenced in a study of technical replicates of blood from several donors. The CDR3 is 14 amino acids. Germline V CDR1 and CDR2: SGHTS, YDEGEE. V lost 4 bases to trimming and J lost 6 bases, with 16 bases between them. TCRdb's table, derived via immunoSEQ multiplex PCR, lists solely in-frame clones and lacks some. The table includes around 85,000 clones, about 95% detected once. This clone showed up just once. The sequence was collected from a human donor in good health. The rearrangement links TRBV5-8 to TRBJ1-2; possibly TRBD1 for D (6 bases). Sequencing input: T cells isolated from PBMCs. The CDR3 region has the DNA TGTGCCAGCAGCCAAGGACAGTTAGGAGATGGCTACACCTTC. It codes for CASSQGQLGDGYTF.